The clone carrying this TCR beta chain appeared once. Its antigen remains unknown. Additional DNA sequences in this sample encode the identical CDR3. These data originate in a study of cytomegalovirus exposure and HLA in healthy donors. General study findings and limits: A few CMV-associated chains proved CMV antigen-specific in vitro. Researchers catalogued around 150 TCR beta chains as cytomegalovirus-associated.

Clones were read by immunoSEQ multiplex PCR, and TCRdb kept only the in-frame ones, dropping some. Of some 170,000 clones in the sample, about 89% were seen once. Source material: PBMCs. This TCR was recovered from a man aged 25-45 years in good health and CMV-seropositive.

For the CDR3, the DNA is TGCGCCAGCAGCCTACTAGCGGGGGGGCCCAATGAGCAGTTCTTC. Translating gives CASSLLAGGPNEQFF. The chain joins TRBV4-1 to TRBJ2-1; 13 bases line up with TRBD2. In germline, CDR1 is MGHRA, CDR2 YSYEKL. This CDR3 region has 15 residues. V was pared by 4 bases and J by 6 bases, with 3 bases of the junction left unmatched.